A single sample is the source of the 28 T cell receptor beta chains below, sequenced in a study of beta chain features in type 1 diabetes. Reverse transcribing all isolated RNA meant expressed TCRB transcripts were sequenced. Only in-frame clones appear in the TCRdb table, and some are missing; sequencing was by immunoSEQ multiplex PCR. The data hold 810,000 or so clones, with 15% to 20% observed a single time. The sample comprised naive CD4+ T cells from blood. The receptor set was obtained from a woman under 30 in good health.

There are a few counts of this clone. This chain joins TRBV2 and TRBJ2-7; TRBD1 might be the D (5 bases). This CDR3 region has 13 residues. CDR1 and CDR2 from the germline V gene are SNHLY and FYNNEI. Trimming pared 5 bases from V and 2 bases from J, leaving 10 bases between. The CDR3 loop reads CASSTTVPYEQYF. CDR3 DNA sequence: TGTGCCAGCAGTACGACAGTCCCCTACGAGCAGTACTTC. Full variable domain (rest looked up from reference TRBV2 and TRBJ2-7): EPEVTQTPSHQVTQMGQEVILRCVPISNHLYFYWYRQILGQKVEFLVSFYNNEISEKSEIFDDQFSVERPDGSNFTLKIRSTKLEDSAMYFCASSTTVPYEQYFGPGTRLTVT.

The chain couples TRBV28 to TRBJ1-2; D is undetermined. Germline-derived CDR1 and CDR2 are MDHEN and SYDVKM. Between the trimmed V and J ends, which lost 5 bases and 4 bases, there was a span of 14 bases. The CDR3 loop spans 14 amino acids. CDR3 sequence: CASSPLGWVYGYTF. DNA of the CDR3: TGTGCCAGCAGTCCGTTGGGCTGGGTCTATGGCTACACCTTC.

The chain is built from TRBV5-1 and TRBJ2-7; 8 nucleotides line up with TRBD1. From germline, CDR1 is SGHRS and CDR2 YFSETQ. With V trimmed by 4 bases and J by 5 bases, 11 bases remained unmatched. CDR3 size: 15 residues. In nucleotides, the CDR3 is TGCGCCAGCAGCACCTACGGGACAGGAACCAACGAGCAGTACTTC. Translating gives CASSTYGTGTNEQYF.

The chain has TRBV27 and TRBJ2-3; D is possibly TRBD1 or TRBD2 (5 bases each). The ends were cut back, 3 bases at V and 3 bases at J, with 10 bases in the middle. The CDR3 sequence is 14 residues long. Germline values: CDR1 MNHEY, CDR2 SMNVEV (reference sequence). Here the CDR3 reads CASSLGVVTDTQYF. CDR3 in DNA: TGTGCCAGCAGTTTGGGGGTGGTGACAGATACGCAGTATTTT.

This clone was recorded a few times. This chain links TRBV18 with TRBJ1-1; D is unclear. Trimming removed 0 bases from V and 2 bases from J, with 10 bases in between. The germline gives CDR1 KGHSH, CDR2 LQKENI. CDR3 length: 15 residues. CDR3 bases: TGTGCCAGCTCACCACCGAGCATCCAAAACACTGAAGCTTTCTTT. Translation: CASSPPSIQNTEAFF.

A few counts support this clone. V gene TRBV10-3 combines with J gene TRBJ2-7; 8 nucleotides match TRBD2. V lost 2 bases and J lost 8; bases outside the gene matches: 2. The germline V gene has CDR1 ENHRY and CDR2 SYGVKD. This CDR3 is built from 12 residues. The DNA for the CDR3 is TGTGCCATCAGTGAGGGACTAGCCAAGCAGTACTTC. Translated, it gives CAISEGLAKQYF.

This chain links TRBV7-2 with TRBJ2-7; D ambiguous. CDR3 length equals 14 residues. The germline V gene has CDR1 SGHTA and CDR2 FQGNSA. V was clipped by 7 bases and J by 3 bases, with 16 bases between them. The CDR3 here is CASTFMGLGYEQYF. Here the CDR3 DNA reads TGTGCCAGCACCTTTATGGGGTTGGGCTACGAGCAGTACTTC.

CDR3: CASSVVQGSVAEAFF. As DNA, the CDR3 is TGTGCCAGCAGCGTCGTACAGGGGTCGGTAGCTGAAGCTTTCTTT. The chain uses TRBV5-4 and TRBJ1-1; TRBD1 aligns across 7 bases. Trimming cost V 4 bases and J 6 bases; bases outside gene matches: 12. CDR1 SGHNT and CDR2 YYREEE come from the germline V gene (reference sequence). The CDR3 consists of 15 residues.

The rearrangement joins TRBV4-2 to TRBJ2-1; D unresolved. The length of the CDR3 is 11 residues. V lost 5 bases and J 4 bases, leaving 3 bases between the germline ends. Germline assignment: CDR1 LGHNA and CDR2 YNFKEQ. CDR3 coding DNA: TGTGCCAGCAGCACTTACAATGAGCAGTTCTTC. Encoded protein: CASSTYNEQFF.

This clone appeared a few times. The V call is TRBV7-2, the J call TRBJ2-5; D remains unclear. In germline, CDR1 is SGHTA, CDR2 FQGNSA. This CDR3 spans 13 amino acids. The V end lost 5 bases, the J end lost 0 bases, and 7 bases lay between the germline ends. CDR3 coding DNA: TGTGCCAGCAGCCTTCCTAACCAAGAGACCCAGTACTTC. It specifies CASSLPNQETQYF.

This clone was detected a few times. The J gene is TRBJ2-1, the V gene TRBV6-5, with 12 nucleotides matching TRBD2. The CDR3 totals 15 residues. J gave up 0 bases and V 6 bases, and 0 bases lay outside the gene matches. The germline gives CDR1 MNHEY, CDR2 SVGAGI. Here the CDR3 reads CASRTSGSSYNEQFF. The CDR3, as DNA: TGTGCCAGCAGGACTAGCGGGAGCTCCTACAATGAGCAGTTCTTC.

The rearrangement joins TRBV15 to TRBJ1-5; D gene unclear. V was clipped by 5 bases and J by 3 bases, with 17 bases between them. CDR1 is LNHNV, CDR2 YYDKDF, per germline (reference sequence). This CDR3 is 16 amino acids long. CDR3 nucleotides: TGTGCCACCAGCGACCGAGGTGGGGTGACCAATCAGCCCCAGCATTTT. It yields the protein CATSDRGGVTNQPQHF.

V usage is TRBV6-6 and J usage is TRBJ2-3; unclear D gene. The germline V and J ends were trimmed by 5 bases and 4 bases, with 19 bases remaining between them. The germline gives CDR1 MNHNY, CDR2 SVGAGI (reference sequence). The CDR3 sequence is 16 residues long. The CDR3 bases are TGTGCCAGCAGTCTCCGGACCGATCTCCACCCAGATACGCAGTATTTT. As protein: CASSLRTDLHPDTQYF.

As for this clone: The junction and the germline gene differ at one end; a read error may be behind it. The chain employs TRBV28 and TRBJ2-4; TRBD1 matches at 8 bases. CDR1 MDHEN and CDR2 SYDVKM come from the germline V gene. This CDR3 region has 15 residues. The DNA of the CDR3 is TGTGCCAGCGGTTTGACAGGGGTAGGCAAAAACATTCAGTACTTC. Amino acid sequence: CASGLTGVGKNIQYF. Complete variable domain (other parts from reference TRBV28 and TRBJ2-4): DVKVTQSSRYLVKRTGEKVFLECVQDMDHENMFWYRQDPGLGLRLIYFSYDVKMKEKGDIPEGYSVSREKKERFSLILESASTNQTSMYLCASGLTGVGKNIQYFGAGTRLSVL.

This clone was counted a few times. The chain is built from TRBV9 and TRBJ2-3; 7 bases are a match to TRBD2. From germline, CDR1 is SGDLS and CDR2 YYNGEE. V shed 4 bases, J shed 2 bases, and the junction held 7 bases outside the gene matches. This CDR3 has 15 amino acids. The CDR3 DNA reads TGTGCCAGCAGCCCCCATAGCGGGCTCACAGATACGCAGTATTTT. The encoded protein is CASSPHSGLTDTQYF.

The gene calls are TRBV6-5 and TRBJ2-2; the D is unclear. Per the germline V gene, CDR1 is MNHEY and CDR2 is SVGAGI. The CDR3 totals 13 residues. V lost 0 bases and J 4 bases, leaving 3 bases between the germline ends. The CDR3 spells CASSYSGTGELFF. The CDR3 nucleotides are TGTGCCAGCAGTTACTCAGGCACCGGGGAGCTGTTTTTT.

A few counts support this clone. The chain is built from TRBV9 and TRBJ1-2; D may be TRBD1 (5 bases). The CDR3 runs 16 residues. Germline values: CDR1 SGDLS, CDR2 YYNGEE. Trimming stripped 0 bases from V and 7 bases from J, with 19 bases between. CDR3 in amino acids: CASSVEGSLRGAGYTF. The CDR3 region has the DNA TGTGCCAGCAGCGTAGAAGGCTCCCTCAGAGGGGCTGGCTACACCTTC.

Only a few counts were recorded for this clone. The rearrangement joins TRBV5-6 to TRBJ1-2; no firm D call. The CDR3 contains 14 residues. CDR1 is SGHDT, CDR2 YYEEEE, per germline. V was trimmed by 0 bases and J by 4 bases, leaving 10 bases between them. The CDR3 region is CASSLVEFSYGYTF. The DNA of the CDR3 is TGTGCCAGCAGCTTGGTAGAGTTTAGCTATGGCTACACCTTC.

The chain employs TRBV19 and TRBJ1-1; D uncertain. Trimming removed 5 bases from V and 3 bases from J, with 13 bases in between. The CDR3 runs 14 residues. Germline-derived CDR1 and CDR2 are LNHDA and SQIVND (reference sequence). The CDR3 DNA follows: TGTGCCAGTAGTGCCTTATCGGACCACACTGAAGCTTTCTTT. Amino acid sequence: CASSALSDHTEAFF.

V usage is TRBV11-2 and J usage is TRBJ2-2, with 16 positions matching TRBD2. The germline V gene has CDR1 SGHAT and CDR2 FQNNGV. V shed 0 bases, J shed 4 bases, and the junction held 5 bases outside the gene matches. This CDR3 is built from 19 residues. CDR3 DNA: TGTGCCAGCAGCTTAGACGGGACTAGCGGGAGGGCCTCCACCGGGGAGCTGTTTTTT. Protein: CASSLDGTSGRASTGELFF.

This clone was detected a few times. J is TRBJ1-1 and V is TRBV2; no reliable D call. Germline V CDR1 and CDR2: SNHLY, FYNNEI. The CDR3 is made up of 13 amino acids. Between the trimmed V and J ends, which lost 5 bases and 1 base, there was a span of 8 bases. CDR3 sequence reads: CASSLEENTEAFF. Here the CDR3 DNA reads TGTGCCAGCAGTCTTGAAGAGAACACTGAAGCTTTCTTT.

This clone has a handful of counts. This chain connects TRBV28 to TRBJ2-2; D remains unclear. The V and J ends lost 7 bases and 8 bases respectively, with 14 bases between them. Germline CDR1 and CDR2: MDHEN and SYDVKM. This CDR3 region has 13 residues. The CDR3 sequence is CASTKSYGGELFF. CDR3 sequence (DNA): TGTGCCAGCACCAAATCGTATGGGGGGGAGCTGTTTTTT.

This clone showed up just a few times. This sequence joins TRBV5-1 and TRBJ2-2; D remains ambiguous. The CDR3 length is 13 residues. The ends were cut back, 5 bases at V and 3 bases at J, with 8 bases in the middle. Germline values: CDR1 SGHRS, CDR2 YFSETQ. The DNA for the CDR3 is TGCGCCAGCAGGTTAGAGCACACCGGGGAGCTGTTTTTT. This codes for CASRLEHTGELFF.

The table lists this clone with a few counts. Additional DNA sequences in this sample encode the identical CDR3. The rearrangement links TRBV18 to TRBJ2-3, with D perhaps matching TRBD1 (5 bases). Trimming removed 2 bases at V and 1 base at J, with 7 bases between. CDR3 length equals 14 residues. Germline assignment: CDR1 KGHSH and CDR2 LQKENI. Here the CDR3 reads CASSPLQGTDTQYF. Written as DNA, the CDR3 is TGTGCCAGCTCACCATTACAGGGCACAGATACGCAGTATTTT.

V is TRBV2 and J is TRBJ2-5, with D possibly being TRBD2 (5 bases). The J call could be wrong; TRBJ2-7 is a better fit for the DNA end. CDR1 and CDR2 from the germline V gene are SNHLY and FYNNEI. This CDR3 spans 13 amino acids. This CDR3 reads CASTGLASYEQYF. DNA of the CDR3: TGTGCCAGCACAGGACTTGCCTCCTACGAGCAGTACTTC.

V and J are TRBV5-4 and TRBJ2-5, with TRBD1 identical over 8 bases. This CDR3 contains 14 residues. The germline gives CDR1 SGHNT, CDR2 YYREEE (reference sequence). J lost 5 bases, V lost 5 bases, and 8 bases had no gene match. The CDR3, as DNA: TGTGCCAGCAGGCAACAGGGGGAGGTGGAGACCCAGTACTTC. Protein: CASRQQGEVETQYF.

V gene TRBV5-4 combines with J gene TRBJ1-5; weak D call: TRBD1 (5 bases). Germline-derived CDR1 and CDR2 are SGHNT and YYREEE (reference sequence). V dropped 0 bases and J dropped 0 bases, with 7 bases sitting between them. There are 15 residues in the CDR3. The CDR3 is CASSLGGNSNQPQHF. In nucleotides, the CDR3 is TGTGCCAGCAGCTTGGGGGGGAATAGCAATCAGCCCCAGCATTTT.

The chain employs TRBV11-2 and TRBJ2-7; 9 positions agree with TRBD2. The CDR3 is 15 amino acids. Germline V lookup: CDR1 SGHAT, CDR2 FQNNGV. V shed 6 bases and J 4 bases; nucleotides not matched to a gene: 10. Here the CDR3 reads CASRPAGGRDYEQYF. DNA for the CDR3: TGTGCCAGCAGGCCAGCGGGAGGACGGGATTACGAGCAGTACTTC.